The 3 T cell receptor beta chains below come from one sample, sequenced in a study of cytomegalovirus exposure and HLA in healthy donors. The PCR was carried out with 60 Vbeta primers and 13 Jbeta primers. Here immunoSEQ multiplex PCR was the method, and the copy in TCRdb shows in-frame clones only, minus some. The table lists roughly 61,000 clones, around 89% of them singletons. The sample comprised PBMCs. The origin of the receptors is a young man in good health and CMV-seropositive.

The chain uses TRBV29-1 and TRBJ2-5, with 7 bases matching TRBD2. V lost 4 bases, J lost 6 bases, and 8 bases stayed unmatched. The CDR3 contains 13 residues. The germline CDR1 and CDR2 sequences are SQVTM and ANQGSEA. CDR3 region: CSVGAGAIKTQYF. For the CDR3, the DNA is TGCAGCGTTGGGGCGGGAGCGATAAAGACCCAGTACTTC. Full variable domain (rest looked up from reference TRBV29-1 and TRBJ2-5): SAVISQKPSRDICQRGTSLTIQCQVDSQVTMMFWYRQQPGQSLTLIATANQGSEATYESGFVIDKFPISRPNLTFSTLTVSNMSPEDSSIYLCSVGAGAIKTQYFGPGTRLLVL.

This sequence joins TRBV2 and TRBJ2-4, with D unclear. The germline CDR1 and CDR2 sequences are SNHLY and FYNNEI. With 1 base removed from V and 2 bases from J, the gap between germline ends came to 12 bases. The CDR3 extends over 16 amino acids. CDR3 DNA sequence: TGTGCCAGCAGTGAAGGTGAAGCCCTTACCAAAAACATTCAGTACTTC. Its protein is CASSEGEALTKNIQYF.

This clone was recorded once. This chain connects TRBV7-3 to TRBJ2-1, with TRBD2 matching over 10 bases. CDR3 length: 15 residues. Germline V gives CDR1 SGHTA, CDR2 FQGTGA. Losses at the gene ends were 5 bases for V and 4 bases for J; bases not matched to a gene: 5. The CDR3 region has the DNA TGTGCCAGCAGCCCGCGACTAGCGGGTTACAATGAGCAGTTCTTC. Translated: CASSPRLAGYNEQFF. Full variable domain (outside the CDR3, taken from reference TRBV7-3 and TRBJ2-1): GAGVSQTPSNKVTEKGKYVELRCDPISGHTALYWYRQSLGQGPEFLIYFQGTGAADDSGLPNDRFFAVRPEGSVSTLKIQRTERGDSAVYLCASSPRLAGYNEQFFGPGTRLTVL.